This T cell receptor (beta chain) was found in a study of T and B cells in COVID-19 patients. Whole-study context: Active-infection patients were older, median about 70 years, than recovered patients, median about 32 years.

Study results and caveats: CD4+, regulatory T cell, CD8+ and sorted SARS-CoV-2-responsive or tetramer+ T cells were not yet sequenced. Patients with COVID-19 reportedly showed strongly skewed T cell receptor beta variable and joining gene usage. Highly clonal in active COVID-19, TRB repertoires exceeded healthy-donor diversity and richness at recovery.

TRB was amplified from about 250-500 ng of blood genomic DNA. Comments on this clonotype: Its antigen is unidentified.

The germline CDR1 and CDR2 sequences are SQVTM and ANQGSEA. V dropped 3 bases and J dropped 5 bases, with 16 bases sitting between them. The CDR3 spans 14 residues. TRB rearrangements were amplified by multiplex PCR with BIOMED2 TRB-A/B primers. MiXCR was run by TCRdb on the multiplex PCR reads, yielding one entry per CDR3 protein. The sample yields roughly 16,000 distinct CDR3 sequences, 25% to 30% seen once. V and J are TRBV29-1 and TRBJ1-1; a possible D gene is TRBD1 (5 bases). Sequencing input: blood. This TCR came from a human donor who had recovered from COVID-19. The CDR3, as DNA: TGCAGCGTTGACGGGGGGGGGGGGTGGACTGAAGCTTTCTTT. This gives the protein CSVDGGGGWTEAFF. Using reference TRBV29-1 and TRBJ1-1 for the parts outside the CDR3, the full variable domain is SAVISQKPSRDICQRGTSLTIQCQVDSQVTMMFWYRQQPGQSLTLIATANQGSEATYESGFVIDKFPISRPNLTFSTLTVSNMSPEDSSIYLCSVDGGGGWTEAFFGQGTRLTVV.